This is a list of T cell receptor beta chains from one sample in a study of PD-1 blockade in classical Hodgkin lymphoma. The data were produced by immunoSEQ multiplex PCR, yet TCRdb's version contains in-frame clones alone and is incomplete. The sample consists of 85,000 to 90,000 clones, approximately 90% of them appearing once. The specimen comprised peripheral blood mononuclear cells (PBMCs), sampled before the fourth cycle of nivolumab. The origin of the receptors is a human donor with classical Hodgkin lymphoma. The conserved cysteine and the conserved F or W are not part of the CDR3 here.

V gene,J gene,CDR3 protein
TRBV5-5,TRBJ2-1,ASSLGQGYNEQF
TRBV2,TRBJ2-3,ASSERQGGDTQY
TRBV28,TRBJ1-2,ASSPLTGWGGYT
TRBV7-6,TRBJ1-5,ASSPAATVNSNQPQH
TRBV7-8,TRBJ2-7,ASSLGWTGVSYEQY
TRBV9,TRBJ2-7,ASSARGYEQY
TRBV27,TRBJ1-2,ASSASRGTGWGYT
TRBV6-5,TRBJ2-7,ASSYSPRGSSYEQY
TRBV7-8,TRBJ1-2,ASSDDRGNSWDGYGYT
TRBV27,TRBJ2-5,ASSLTSGEAETQY
TRBV4-2,TRBJ2-1,ASSKGAVYNEQF
TRBV4-3,TRBJ1-2,ASSQDLTGTVLYGYT
TRBV15,TRBJ1-4,ATSTLPGQGPEWGEKLF
TRBV19,TRBJ2-1,ASSIAYNEQF
TRBV30,TRBJ1-1,AWTPLGQGVSEAF
TRBV19,TRBJ1-2,ATGTFNYGYT
TRBV12-5,TRBJ2-2,ASGLAYTGELF
TRBV6-5,TRBJ1-5,ASSHGNQPQH
TRBV27,TRBJ2-1,ASSLAGGQNEQF
TRBV7-6,TRBJ2-2,ASSTQAGELF
TRBV7-2,TRBJ2-7,ASNAASGDHEQY
TRBV6-5,TRBJ1-4,ASSPRGGNEKLF
TRBV11-2,TRBJ1-2,ASRGGEVGYT
TRBV5-6,TRBJ1-2,ASSLVSGYT
TRBV7-6,TRBJ2-1,ASSEVLAGVGEQF
TRBV4-2,TRBJ2-3,ASSQEVVQQADTQY
TRBV5-1,TRBJ2-7,ASSPWGAGGSEQY
TRBV7-2,TRBJ1-3,ASSLNSANTIY
TRBV25-1,TRBJ1-1,ASQYGRGLTEAF
TRBV11-2,TRBJ1-2,ASSLRNGGPRTNYGYT
TRBV19,TRBJ1-1,ASSGAYGTEAF
TRBV7-3,TRBJ2-5,ASSLTGLSETQY
TRBV6-5,TRBJ2-7,ASSPEIYSYEQY
TRBV6-5,TRBJ1-2,ASSYSGSAGYT
TRBV7-8,TRBJ2-1,ASSLERQGIGEQF